The 4 T cell receptor beta chains in this list originate from one sample, sequenced in a study of TIL therapy for anti-PD-1-resistant metastatic lung cancer. This was the immunoSEQ v3 assay. Assay used: immunoSEQ multiplex PCR; TCRdb lists only in-frame clones, some missing. The top ten hold 4% to 6% of the sample, which has under 60,000 clones, about 86% seen once. Time point here: pre-treatment sample, taken before nivolumab and TIL therapy. The sequencing here drew on blood, taken at baseline. The source is a person between 25 and 80 years old with non-small cell lung cancer.

The rearrangement uses TRBV2 and TRBJ1-1; D may be TRBD1 (5 bases). CDR1 and CDR2 from the germline V gene are SNHLY and FYNNEI. V lost 6 bases and J 6 bases, leaving 14 bases between the germline ends. This CDR3 is 13 amino acids long. The CDR3, as DNA: TGTGCCAGCAGCAGACAGTTAGCGGCTGAAGCTTTCTTT. This codes for CASSRQLAAEAFF. The variable domain in full, completed from reference TRBV2 and TRBJ1-1, reads EPEVTQTPSHQVTQMGQEVILRCVPISNHLYFYWYRQILGQKVEFLVSFYNNEISEKSEIFDDQFSVERPDGSNFTLKIRSTKLEDSAMYFCASSRQLAAEAFFGQGTRLTVV.

V is TRBV7-9 and J is TRBJ2-3, with a possible D match to TRBD2 (6 bases). V shed 0 bases and J shed 4 bases, with 8 bases lying between them. This CDR3 region has 14 residues. Looked up from germline, CDR1 is SEHNR and CDR2 is FQNEAQ (reference sequence). CDR3 coding DNA: TGTGCCAGCAGCTTAGCCGGGGGAGCAGATACGCAGTATTTT. It translates to CASSLAGGADTQYF. Full variable domain (remainder filled in from reference TRBV7-9 and TRBJ2-3): DTGVSQNPRHKITKRGQNVTFRCDPISEHNRLYWYRQTLGQGPEFLTYFQNEAQLEKSRLLSDRFSAERPKGSFSTLEIQRTEQGDSAMYLCASSLAGGADTQYFGPGTRLTVL.

The rearrangement uses TRBV5-4 and TRBJ2-5, with 9 bases identical to TRBD1. From germline, CDR1 is SGHNT and CDR2 YYREEE (reference sequence). Trimming cost V 0 bases and J 5 bases; bases outside gene matches: 8. This CDR3 is built from 16 residues. CDR3: CASSLGPGQGLETQYF. In DNA form, the CDR3 reads TGTGCCAGCAGCTTGGGGCCGGGACAGGGTTTGGAGACCCAGTACTTC.

J is TRBJ2-2 and V is TRBV5-1; D not certain. The germline V gene encodes CDR1 SGHRS and CDR2 YFSETQ. Trimming removed 3 bases from V and 0 bases from J, with 15 bases in between. This CDR3 has 17 residues. The CDR3 sequence is CASSSEGPLSNTGELFF. The CDR3 nucleotides read TGCGCCAGCAGCTCCGAAGGGCCCCTTTCGAACACCGGGGAGCTGTTTTTT.